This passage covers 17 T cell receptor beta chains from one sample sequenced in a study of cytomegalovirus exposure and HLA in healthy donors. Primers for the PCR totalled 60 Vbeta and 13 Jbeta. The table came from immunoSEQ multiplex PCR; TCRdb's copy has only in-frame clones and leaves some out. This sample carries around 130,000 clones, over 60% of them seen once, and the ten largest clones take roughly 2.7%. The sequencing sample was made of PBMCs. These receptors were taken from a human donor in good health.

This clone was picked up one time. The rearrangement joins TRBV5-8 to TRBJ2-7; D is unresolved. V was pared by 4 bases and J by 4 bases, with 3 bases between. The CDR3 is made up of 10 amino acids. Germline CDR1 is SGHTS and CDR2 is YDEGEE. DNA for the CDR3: TGTGCCAGCAGCCGTTACGAGCAGTACTTC. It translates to CASSRYEQYF.

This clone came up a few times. This CDR3 reads CASSPTQGNTEAFF. The CDR3 bases are TGCGCCAGCAGCCCCACACAGGGGAACACTGAAGCTTTCTTT. The genes are TRBV5-1 and TRBJ1-1; D may be TRBD1 (6 bases). Trimming pared 4 bases from V and 1 base from J, leaving 11 bases between. The germline CDR1 and CDR2 sequences are SGHRS and YFSETQ. The CDR3 is 14 amino acids.

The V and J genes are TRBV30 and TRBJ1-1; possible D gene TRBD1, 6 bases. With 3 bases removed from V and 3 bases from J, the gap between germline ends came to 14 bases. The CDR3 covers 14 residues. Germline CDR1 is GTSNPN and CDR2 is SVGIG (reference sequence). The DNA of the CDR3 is TGTGCCTGGAGCCCAGAATCAGGGGACACTGAAGCTTTCTTT. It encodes CAWSPESGDTEAFF.

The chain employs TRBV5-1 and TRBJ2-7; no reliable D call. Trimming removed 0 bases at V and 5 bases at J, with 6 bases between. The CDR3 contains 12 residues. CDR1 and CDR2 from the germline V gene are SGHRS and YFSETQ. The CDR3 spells CASSLGRHEQYF. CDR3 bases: TGCGCCAGCAGCTTGGGGAGACACGAGCAGTACTTC.

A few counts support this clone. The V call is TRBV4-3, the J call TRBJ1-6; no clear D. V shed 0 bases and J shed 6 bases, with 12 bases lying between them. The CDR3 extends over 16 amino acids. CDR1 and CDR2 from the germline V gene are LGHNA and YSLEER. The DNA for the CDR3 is TGCGCCAGCAGCCAAGATTCGGGGATCGGTAATTCACCCCTCCACTTT. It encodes CASSQDSGIGNSPLHF.

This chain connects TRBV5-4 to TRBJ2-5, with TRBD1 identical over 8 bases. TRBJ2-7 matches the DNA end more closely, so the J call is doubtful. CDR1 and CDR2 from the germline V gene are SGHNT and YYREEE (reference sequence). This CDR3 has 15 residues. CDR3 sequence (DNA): TGTGCCAGCAGTTTCAGAGACAGGGGCTCCTACGAGCAGTACTTC. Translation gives CASSFRDRGSYEQYF.

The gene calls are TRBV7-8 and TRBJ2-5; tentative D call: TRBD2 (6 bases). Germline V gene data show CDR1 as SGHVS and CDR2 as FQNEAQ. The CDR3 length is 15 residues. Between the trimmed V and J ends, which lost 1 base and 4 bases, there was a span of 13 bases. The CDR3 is CASSLGEEWIETQYF. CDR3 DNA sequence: TGTGCCAGCAGCTTAGGGGAGGAGTGGATAGAGACCCAGTACTTC.

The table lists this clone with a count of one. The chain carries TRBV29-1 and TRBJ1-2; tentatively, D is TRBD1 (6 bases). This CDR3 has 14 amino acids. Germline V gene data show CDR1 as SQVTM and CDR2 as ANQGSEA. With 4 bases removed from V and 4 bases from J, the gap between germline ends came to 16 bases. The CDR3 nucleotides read TGCAGCGTTGTTGGGGGCCTTGCCGGCTATGGCTACACCTTC. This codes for CSVVGGLAGYGYTF.

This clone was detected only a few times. CDR3 loop: CASNLAGSNEQFF. In nucleotides, the CDR3 is TGTGCCAGCAATCTAGCGGGGAGTAATGAGCAGTTCTTC. The V and J genes are TRBV7-6 and TRBJ2-1, with 9 bases identical to TRBD2. Losses at the gene ends were 7 bases for V and 7 bases for J; bases not matched to a gene: 5. Germline CDR1 SGHVS, CDR2 FNYEAQ. The CDR3 spans 13 residues.

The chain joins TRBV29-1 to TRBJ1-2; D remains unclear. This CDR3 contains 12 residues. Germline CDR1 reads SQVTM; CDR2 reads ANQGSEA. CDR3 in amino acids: CSATVGAYGYTF. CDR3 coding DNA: TGCAGTGCTACAGTGGGTGCCTATGGCTACACCTTC.

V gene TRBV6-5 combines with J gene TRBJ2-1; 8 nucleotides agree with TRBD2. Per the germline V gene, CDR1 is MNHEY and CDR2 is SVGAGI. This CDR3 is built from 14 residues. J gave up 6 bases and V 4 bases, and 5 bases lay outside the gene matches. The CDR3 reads CASSLSGSGNEQFF. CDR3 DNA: TGTGCCAGCAGTTTGAGCGGGAGTGGCAATGAGCAGTTCTTC.

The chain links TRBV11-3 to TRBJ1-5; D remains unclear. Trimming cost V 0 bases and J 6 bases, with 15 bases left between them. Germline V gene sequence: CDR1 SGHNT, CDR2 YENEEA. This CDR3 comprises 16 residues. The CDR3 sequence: CASSLDLCKAGQPQHF. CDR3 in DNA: TGTGCCAGCAGCTTAGATCTCTGCAAAGCGGGTCAGCCCCAGCATTTT. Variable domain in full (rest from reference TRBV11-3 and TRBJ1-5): EAGVVQSPRYKIIEKKQPVAFWCNPISGHNTLYWYLQNLGQGPELLIRYENEEAVDDSQLPKDRFSAERLKGVDSTLKIQPAELGDSAVYLCASSLDLCKAGQPQHFGDGTRLSIL.

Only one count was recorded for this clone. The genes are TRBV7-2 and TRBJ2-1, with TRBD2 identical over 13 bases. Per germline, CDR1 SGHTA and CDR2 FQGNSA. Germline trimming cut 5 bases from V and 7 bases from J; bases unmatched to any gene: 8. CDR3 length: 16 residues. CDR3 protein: CASSQDGLAGVNEQFF. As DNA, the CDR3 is TGTGCCAGCAGCCAAGATGGACTAGCGGGGGTTAATGAGCAGTTCTTC.

This CDR3 reads CASSVTSGTGNEQYF. The CDR3 DNA sequence: TGTGCCAGCAGCGTGACTAGCGGGACTGGCAACGAGCAGTACTTC. This chain uses TRBV5-4 with TRBJ2-7; the match to TRBD2 covers 11 bases. There are 15 residues in the CDR3. V was pared by 4 bases and J by 5 bases, with 8 bases of the junction left unmatched. CDR1 and CDR2 (germline): SGHNT, YYREEE (reference sequence).

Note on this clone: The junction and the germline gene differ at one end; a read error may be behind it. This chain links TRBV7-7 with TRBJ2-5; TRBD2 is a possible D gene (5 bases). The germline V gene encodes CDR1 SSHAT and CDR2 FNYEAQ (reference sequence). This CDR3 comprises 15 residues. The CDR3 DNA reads TGTGCTAGCAGCGGCGGCTTCCTATTCCAAGAGACCCAGTACTTC. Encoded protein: CASSGGFLFQETQYF.

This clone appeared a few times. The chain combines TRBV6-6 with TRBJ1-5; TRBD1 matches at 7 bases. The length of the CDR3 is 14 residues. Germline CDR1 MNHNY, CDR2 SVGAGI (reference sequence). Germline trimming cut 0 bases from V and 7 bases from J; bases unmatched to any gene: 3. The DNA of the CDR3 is TGTGCCAGCAGTTACTCAGGGGGCGGACAGCCCCAGCATTTT. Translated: CASSYSGGGQPQHF.

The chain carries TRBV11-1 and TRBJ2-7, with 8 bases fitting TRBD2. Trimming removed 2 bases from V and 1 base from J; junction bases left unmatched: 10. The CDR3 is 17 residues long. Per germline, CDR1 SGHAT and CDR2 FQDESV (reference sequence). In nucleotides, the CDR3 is TGTGCCAGCAGCTTATTCCCCAACCGGGGGGGTTCCTACGAGCAGTACTTC. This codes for CASSLFPNRGGSYEQYF. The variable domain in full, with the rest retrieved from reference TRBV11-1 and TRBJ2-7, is EAEVAQSPRYKITEKSQAVAFWCDPISGHATLYWYRQILGQGPELLVQFQDESVVDDSQLPKDRFSAERLKGVDSTLKIQPAELGDSAMYLCASSLFPNRGGSYEQYFGPGTRLTVT.